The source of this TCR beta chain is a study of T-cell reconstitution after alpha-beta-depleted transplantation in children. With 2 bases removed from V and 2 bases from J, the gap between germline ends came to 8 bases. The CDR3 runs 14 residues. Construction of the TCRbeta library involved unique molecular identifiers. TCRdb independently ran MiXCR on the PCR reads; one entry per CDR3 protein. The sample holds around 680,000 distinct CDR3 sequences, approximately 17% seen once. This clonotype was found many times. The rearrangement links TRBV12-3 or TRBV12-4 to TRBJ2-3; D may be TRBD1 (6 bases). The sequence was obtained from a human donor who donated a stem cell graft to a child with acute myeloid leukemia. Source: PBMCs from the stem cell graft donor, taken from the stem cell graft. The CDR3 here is CASSLRDTTDTQYF. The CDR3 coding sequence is TGTGCCAGCAGTTTAAGGGACACCACAGATACGCAGTATTTT.